This T cell receptor beta chain stems from a study of cytomegalovirus exposure and HLA in healthy donors. Findings and limits, study-wide: The authors enumerated some 160 TCR beta chains as linked to cytomegalovirus.

In germline, CDR1 is SQVTM, CDR2 ANQGSEA. V lost 7 bases and J lost 5, with 20 bases in between. The CDR3 has 14 amino acids. Sequencing was performed with immunoSEQ multiplex PCR; in TCRdb, only in-frame clones are kept and a portion is missing. In the table there are roughly 80,000 clones, 85% to 95% of which are singletons. In the case of this clone: Its antigen is undetermined.

This receptor was taken from a woman between 18 and 29 years old in good health and CMV-seronegative. Source material: PBMCs. This chain uses TRBV29-1 with TRBJ1-1, with D perhaps matching TRBD1 (6 bases). As DNA, the CDR3 is TGCAGCGCTAGGGGGGGAATTCTTGGGACTGAAGCTTTCTTT. Amino acids: CSARGGILGTEAFF. Combining the CDR3 with reference TRBV29-1 and TRBJ1-1 gives the whole variable domain SAVISQKPSRDICQRGTSLTIQCQVDSQVTMMFWYRQQPGQSLTLIATANQGSEATYESGFVIDKFPISRPNLTFSTLTVSNMSPEDSSIYLCSARGGILGTEAFFGQGTRLTVV.